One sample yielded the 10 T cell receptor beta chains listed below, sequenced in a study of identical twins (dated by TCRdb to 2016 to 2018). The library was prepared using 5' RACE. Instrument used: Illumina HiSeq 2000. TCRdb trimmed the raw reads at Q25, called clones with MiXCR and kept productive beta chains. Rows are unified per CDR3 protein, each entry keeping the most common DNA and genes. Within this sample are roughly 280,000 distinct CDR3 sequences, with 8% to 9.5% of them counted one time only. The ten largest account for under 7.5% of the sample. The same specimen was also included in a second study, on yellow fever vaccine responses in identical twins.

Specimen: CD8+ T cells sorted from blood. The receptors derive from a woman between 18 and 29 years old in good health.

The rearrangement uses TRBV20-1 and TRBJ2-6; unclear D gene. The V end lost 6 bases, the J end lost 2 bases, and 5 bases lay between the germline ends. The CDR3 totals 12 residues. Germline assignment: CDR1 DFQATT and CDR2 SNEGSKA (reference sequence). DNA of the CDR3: TGCAGTGCCGTCCCTGGGGCCAACGTCCTGACTTTC. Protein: CSAVPGANVLTF.

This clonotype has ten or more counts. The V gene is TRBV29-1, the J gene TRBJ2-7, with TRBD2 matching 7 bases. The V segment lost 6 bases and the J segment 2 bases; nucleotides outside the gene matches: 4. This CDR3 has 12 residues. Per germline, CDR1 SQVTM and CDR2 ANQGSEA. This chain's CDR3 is CSVGDYAYEQYF. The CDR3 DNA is TGCAGCGTGGGGGACTATGCCTACGAGCAGTACTTC.

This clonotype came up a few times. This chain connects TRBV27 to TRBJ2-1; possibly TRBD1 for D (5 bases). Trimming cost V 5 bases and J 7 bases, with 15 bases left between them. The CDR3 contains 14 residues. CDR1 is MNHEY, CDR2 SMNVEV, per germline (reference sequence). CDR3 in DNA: TGTGCCAGCAGTGACTCGCCAGGGTTGAATGAGCAGTTCTTC. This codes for CASSDSPGLNEQFF.

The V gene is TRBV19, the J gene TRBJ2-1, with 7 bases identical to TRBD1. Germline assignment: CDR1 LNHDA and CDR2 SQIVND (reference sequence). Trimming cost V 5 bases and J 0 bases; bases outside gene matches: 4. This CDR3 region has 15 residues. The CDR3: CASSLGGYSYNEQFF. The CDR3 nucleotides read TGTGCCAGTAGTTTAGGGGGCTACTCCTACAATGAGCAGTTCTTC.

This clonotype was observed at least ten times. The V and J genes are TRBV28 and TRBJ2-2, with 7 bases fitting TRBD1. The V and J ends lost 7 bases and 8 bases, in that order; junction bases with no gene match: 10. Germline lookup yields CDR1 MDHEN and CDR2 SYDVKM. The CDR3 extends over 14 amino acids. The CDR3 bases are TGTGCCAGCACTCCGGGACAGTCTAATGGGGAGCTGTTTTTT. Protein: CASTPGQSNGELFF.

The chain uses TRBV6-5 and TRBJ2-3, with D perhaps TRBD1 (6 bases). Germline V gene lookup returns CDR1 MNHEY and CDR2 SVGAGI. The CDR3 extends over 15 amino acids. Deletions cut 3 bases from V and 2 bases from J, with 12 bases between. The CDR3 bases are TGTGCCAGCAGTTATTACAGGGACCACACAGATACGCAGTATTTT. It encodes CASSYYRDHTDTQYF.

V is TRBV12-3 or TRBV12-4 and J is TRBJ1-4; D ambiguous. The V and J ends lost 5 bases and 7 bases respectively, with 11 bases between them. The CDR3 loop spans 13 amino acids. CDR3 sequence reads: CASSKVVGEKLFF. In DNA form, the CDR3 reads TGTGCCAGCAGTAAGGTCGTTGGTGAAAAACTGTTTTTT.

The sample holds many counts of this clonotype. The CDR3 DNA follows: TGTGCCAGCAGCTCACCCTACGCCGGGACAGAAAATGAAAAACTGTTTTTT. The encoded protein is CASSSPYAGTENEKLFF. The chain recombines TRBV7-9 with TRBJ1-4; 7 bases agree with TRBD1. Germline-derived CDR1 and CDR2 are SEHNR and FQNEAQ (reference sequence). This CDR3 comprises 17 residues. V lost 4 bases to trimming and J lost 5 bases; unmatched junction nucleotides: 13. Full variable domain (outside the CDR3, taken from reference TRBV7-9 and TRBJ1-4): DTGVSQNPRHKITKRGQNVTFRCDPISEHNRLYWYRQTLGQGPEFLTYFQNEAQLEKSRLLSDRFSAERPKGSFSTLEIQRTEQGDSAMYLCASSSPYAGTENEKLFFGSGTQLSVL.

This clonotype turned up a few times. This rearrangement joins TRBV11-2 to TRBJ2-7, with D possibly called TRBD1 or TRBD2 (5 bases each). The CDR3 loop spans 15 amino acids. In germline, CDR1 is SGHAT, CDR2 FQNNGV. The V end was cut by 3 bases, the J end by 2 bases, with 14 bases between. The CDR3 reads CASSFRSGPAYEQYF. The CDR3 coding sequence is TGTGCCAGCAGCTTTAGGTCGGGACCCGCCTACGAGCAGTACTTC.

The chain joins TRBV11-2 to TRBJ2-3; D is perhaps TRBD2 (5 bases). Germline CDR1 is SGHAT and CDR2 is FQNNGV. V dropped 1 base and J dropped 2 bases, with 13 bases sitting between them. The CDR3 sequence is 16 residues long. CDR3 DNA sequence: TGTGCCAGCAGCTTAGTGCCAGGTGGACTCACAGATACGCAGTATTTT. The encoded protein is CASSLVPGGLTDTQYF.